This note documents a single TCR beta chain sequence. Its binding antigen is unknown. Per-base qualities were not stored, and no clone one base away is much larger. TCRbeta CDR3 regions were amplified from genomic DNA by means of the immunoSEQ Assay, a bias-controlled multiplex PCR. Per the original workflow: The number of nucleated cells in each sample was estimated by amplification of reference gene primers within the assay. To quantify the absolute abundance of each unique TCRbeta CDR3 rearrangement, sequence reads were collapsed and filtered. For each sample, productive Simpson clonality was calculated as the square root of Simpson's diversity index across productive rearrangements. TCRdb obtained this table from immuneACCESS and retained in-frame rearrangements with V and J assigned. These tables miss some clones; where compared with another copy, unresolved V genes account for less than half of the shortfall, and the remainder is unexplained. The V and J calls and the clone size are those of that table, but D and trimming were determined from the DNA. The sample has fewer than 300,000 clones on record, approximately 84% of them singletons. The top ten hold over 1.3% of the sample.

The germline V gene (reference sequence) yields MNHEY for CDR1 and SMNVEV for CDR2. Relative to germline, V is 2 bases shorter and J is 1 base shorter, with 12 bases between their ends. Including the terminal cysteine and phenylalanine, the CDR3 comprises 15 residues. The read is trimmed to its CDR3 DNA, 45 bases read in frame from base 1. In Seattle, one collaborating source enrolled patients while the infection was active and tracked those patients longitudinally over the course of disease. The collaborating institutions used their own protocols to collect whole blood in K2EDTA tubes. Collaborator samples were shipped for TCRbeta analysis as frozen whole blood, isolated PBMCs, or DNA extracted from either sample type. This specimen belongs to a study of blood T cell repertoires in COVID-19 (TCRdb year 2020). Describing the broader study: Collaborator samples came from the United States, Italy and Spain and covered acute and convalescent phases of COVID-19. The prospective study material was composed of cDNA or gDNA derived from T cells, B-cell-depleted T cells, or PBMCs. Deeply sampled blood TCRbeta repertoires from subjects exposed to, actively infected with, or recovered from COVID-19 were included in the dataset. The repertoires were made available in a free public database intended to serve as a resource for research on the immune response to SARS-CoV-2. The samples were drawn from the first 160 participants of the ongoing ImmuneRACE study and from 1,254 subjects provided by 6 global collaborators. A de-identified subject ID, COVID-19 status, age in years and sex were almost always included in the sample metadata. HLA class I and class II types, where available, came from metadata supplied by the sample provider rather than from assay-based typing. On the study overall, not on this receptor specifically: Clinical and demographic metadata were provided uncurated, with the amount varying by source and participant.

Input material: peripheral blood. This receptor was identified in a human donor with COVID-19, enrolled during active disease. The donor label of this sample is uncertain. The rearrangement combines TRBV27 with TRBJ2-7; a weak D assignment points to TRBD2 (7 bases agree). The DNA reads as follows: TGTGCCAGCAGTTTAGGGGGAGGGGGATCCTACGAGCAGTACTTC. It translates to CASSLGGGGSYEQYF.